Described below is a single TCR beta chain sequence and its context. No antigen is known for it. Time point in this sample: week 11, during vaccination. The investigators gave 300 ug of mutant IDH1 20-mer peptide in each vaccine dose, together with topical imiquimod. The donors' diagnosis was new WHO grade 3 or 4 astrocytoma that was IDH1-mutant and ATRX-lost. The protocol was immunoSEQ multiplex PCR, while the TCRdb copy is restricted to in-frame clones and leaves out a portion. The sample has 100,000 to 120,000 clones, 90% seen once; the top ten hold 0.55% to 0.7%. This sample stems from a study of a mutant IDH1 vaccine in newly diagnosed glioma. Study summary: During weeks 1, 3, 5, 7, 11, 15, 19 and 23, patients received eight vaccinations. Prior therapy was radiotherapy, temozolomide, or both; most received both.

V was clipped by 0 bases and J by 4 bases, with 8 bases between them. CDR3 length equals 13 residues. The germline V gene encodes CDR1 SGHRS and CDR2 YFSETQ. The V gene is TRBV5-1, the J gene TRBJ2-7, with D possibly matching TRBD1 (5 bases). Sequences were derived from PBMCs, sampled from a glioma patient whose treatment included an IDH1 peptide vaccine. The clonotype originates from a woman in her forties or fifties with glioma. The CDR3 protein is CASSLARAYEQYF. Here the CDR3 DNA reads TGCGCCAGCAGCTTGGCCAGGGCATACGAGCAGTACTTC. The full variable domain, rest sourced from reference TRBV5-1 and TRBJ2-7, is KAGVTQTPRYLIKTRGQQVTLSCSPISGHRSVSWYQQTPGQGLQFLFEYFSETQRNKGNFPGRFSGRQFSNSRSEMNVSTLELGDSALYLCASSLARAYEQYFGPGTRLTVT.